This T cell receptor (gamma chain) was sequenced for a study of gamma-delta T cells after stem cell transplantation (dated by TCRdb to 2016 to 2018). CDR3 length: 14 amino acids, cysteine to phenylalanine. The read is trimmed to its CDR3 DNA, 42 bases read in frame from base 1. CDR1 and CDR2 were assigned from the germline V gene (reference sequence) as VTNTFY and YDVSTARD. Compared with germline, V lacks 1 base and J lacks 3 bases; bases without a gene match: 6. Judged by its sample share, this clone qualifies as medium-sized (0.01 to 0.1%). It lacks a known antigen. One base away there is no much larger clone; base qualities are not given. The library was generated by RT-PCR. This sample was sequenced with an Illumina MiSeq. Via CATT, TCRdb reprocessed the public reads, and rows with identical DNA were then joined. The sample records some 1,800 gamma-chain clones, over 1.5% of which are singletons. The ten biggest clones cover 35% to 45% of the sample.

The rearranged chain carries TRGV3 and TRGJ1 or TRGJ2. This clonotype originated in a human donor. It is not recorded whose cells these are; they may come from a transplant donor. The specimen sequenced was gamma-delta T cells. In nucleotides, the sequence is TGTGCCACCTGGGACAGCCCGGTTTATTATAAGAAACTCTTT. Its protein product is CATWDSPVYYKKLF.